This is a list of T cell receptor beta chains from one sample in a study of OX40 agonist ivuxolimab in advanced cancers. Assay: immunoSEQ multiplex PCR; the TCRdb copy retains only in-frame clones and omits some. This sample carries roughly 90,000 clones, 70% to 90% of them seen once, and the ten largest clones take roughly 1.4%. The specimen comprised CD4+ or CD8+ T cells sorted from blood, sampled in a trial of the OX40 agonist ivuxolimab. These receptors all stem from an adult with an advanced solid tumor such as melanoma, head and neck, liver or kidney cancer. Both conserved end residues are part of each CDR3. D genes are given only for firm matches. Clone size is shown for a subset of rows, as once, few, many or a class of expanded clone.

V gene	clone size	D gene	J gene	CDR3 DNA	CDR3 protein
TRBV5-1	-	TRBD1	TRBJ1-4	TGCGCCAGCAGCTTAGGGGGCGCGGAAAAACTGTTTTTT	CASSLGGAEKLFF
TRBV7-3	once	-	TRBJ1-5	TGTGCCAGCAGCTTAAAAGGAGGTCAGCCCCAGCATTTT	CASSLKGGQPQHF
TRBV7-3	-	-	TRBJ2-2	TGTGCCAGCAGCTTAACTCCGGGTCTGAACACCGGGGAGCTGTTTTTT	CASSLTPGLNTGELFF
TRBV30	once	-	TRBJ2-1	TGTGCCTGGAGTGTATTCCAGGCCTACAATGAGCAGTTCTTC	CAWSVFQAYNEQFF
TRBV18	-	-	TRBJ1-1	TGTGCCAGCTCACCAGGGGCCGGGAACACTGAAGCTTTCTTT	CASSPGAGNTEAFF
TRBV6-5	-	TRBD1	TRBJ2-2	TGTGCCAGCAGTTACCGAGGACAGGGGGGCACCGGGGAGCTGTTTTTT	CASSYRGQGGTGELFF
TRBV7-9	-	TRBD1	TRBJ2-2	TGTGCCAGCAGCGTGGGACAGGGCCTCACCGGGGAGCTGTTTTTT	CASSVGQGLTGELFF
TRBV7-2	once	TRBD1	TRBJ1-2	TGTGCCAGCAGCTTAGCGGGCCAGGGGGGGATAGTCTACACCTTC	CASSLAGQGGIVYTF
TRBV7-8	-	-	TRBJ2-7	TGTGCCAGCAGCCCGATAGGGGGGGAAATATACGAGCAGTACTTC	CASSPIGGEIYEQYF
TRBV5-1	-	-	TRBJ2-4	TGCGCCAGCAGTTTGGACGGGATCTTCGGCAAAAACATTCAGTACTTC	CASSLDGIFGKNIQYF
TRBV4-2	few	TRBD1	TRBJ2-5	TGTGCCAGCAGCCAAAGACAGGGGACGGAGACCCAGTACTTC	CASSQRQGTETQYF
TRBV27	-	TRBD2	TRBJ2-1	TGTGCCAGCAGTGGTTATAGCGGGAGGTACAATGAGCAGTTCTTC	CASSGYSGRYNEQFF
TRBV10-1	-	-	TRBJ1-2	TGCGCCAGCAGTGAGGTGATTTGGGCCAAGGTTATTGCGAATAACTATGGCTACACCTTC	CASSEVIWAKVIANNYGYTF
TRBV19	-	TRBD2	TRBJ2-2	TGTGCCAGTAGTGTAGCGGGAGTGGACACCGGGGAGCTGTTTTTT	CASSVAGVDTGELFF
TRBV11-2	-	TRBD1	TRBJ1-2	TGTGCCAGCAGCCCCAGGGGGCCAGGCTATGGCTACACCTTC	CASSPRGPGYGYTF
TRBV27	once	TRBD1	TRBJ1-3	TGTGCCAGCAGTCCGGACAGGGCGACTGGAAACACCATATATTTT	CASSPDRATGNTIYF
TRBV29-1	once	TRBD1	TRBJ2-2	TGCAGCGTTGGGGGGACAGAAGCGACCGGGGAGCTGTTTTTT	CSVGGTEATGELFF
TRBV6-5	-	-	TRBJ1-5	TGTGCCAGCAGACCCTGGGCCAGCAATCAGCCCCAGCATTTT	CASRPWASNQPQHF
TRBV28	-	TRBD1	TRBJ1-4	TGTGCCAGCAGACTACCGGGACAGACTAATGAAAAACTGTTTTTT	CASRLPGQTNEKLFF
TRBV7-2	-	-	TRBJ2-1	TGTGCCAGCAGCTTAGACTACAATGAGCAGTTCTTC	CASSLDYNEQFF
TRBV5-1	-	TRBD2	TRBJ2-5	TGCGCCAGCAGCAGAAGGCTAGCGGGAGGGCACGACCAAGAGACCCAGTACTTC	CASSRRLAGGHDQETQYF
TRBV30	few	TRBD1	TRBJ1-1	TGTGCCTGGAGTGTTAAAGGACAGGGGAAAGCTTTCTTT	CAWSVKGQGKAFF
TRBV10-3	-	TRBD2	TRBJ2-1	TGTGCCATCAGTGAACTAGCGGGAGAGTGGAATGAGCAGTTCTTC	CAISELAGEWNEQFF
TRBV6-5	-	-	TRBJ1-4	TGTGCCAGCAGTAGAGAAAGAAATGAAAAACTGTTTTTT	CASSRERNEKLFF
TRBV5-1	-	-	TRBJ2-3	TGCGCCAGCAGCCTGCGACTAGGGGGGGTGGCACATACGCAGTATTTT	CASSLRLGGVAHTQYF
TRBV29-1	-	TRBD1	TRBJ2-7	TGCAGCGTTGAAGATGGACAGGGTCCTAACGAGCAGTACTTC	CSVEDGQGPNEQYF
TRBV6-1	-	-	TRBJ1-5	TGTGCCAGCAGTGAAGGCGGGCCCCAGCATTTT	CASSEGGPQHF
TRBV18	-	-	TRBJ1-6	TGTGCCACCTCGGGGGGGAATTCACCCCTCCACTTT	CATSGGNSPLHF
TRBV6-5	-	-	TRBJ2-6	TGTGCCAGCAGTTACGAGGGCTCTGGGGCCAACGTCCTGACTTTC	CASSYEGSGANVLTF
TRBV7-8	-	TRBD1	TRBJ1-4	TGTGCCAGCAGCCGAACGACCGGGACAGGGTTTGAAAAACTGTTTTTT	CASSRTTGTGFEKLFF
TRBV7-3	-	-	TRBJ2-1	TGTGCCAGCAGCTCCGGGACCGTAGACAATGAGCAGTTCTTC	CASSSGTVDNEQFF
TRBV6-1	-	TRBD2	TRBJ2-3	TGTGCCAGCAGCAGACTAGCCCCAGGTACAGATACGCAGTATTTT	CASSRLAPGTDTQYF
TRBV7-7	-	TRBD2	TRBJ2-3	TGTGCCAGCAGCCGGACTAGCACAAGGGTAGATACGCAGTATTTT	CASSRTSTRVDTQYF
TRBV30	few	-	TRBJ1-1	TGTGCCTGGAGTGTCGGGTTTCTGGACACTGAAGCTTTCTTT	CAWSVGFLDTEAFF
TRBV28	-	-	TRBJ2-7	TGTGCCAGCGTTACCGGACCATACGAGCAGTACTTC	CASVTGPYEQYF
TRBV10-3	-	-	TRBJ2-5	TGTGCCATCAGTGAGTCGGGGCCAGGTCAAGAGACCCAGTACTTC	CAISESGPGQETQYF
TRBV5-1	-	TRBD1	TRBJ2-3	TGCGCCAGCAGCTTGGCCCGGGACAGGGGATCAGATACGCAGTATTTT	CASSLARDRGSDTQYF
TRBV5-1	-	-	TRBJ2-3	TGCGCCAGCGGATACTCAGATACGCAGTATTTT	CASGYSDTQYF
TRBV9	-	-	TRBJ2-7	TGTGCCAGCAGCGTAGGGGTCACCGCCTACGAGCAGTACTTC	CASSVGVTAYEQYF
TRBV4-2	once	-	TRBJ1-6	TGTGCCAGCAGCCAAGATCAAACGGCAGGACGAAATTCACCCCTCCACTTT	CASSQDQTAGRNSPLHF
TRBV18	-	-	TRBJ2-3	TGTGCCAGCTCACTCAGCGGCACAGATACGCAGTATTTT	CASSLSGTDTQYF
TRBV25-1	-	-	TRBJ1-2	TGTGCCAGCAGTGATCTCGGGGACCTCAACGATATTATCTATGGCTACACCTTC	CASSDLGDLNDIIYGYTF
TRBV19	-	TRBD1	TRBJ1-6	TGTGCCAGTAGTATTACCCTCGGGGGACAGGGCAATTCACCCCTCCACTTT	CASSITLGGQGNSPLHF